These 28 T cell receptor beta chains originate from one sample sequenced in a study of kidney transplant recipient with SARS-CoV-2 infection. TCRdb analysed the reads with MiXCR anew, one entry per CDR3 protein. The sample contains under 300,000 distinct CDR3 sequences, around 30% of which appear only once. This sample comprised a blood sample, obtained at baseline and on roughly day 110 from a kidney transplant recipient. The receptors were gathered from a male patient in his thirties who had COVID-19 and was a kidney transplant recipient. The graft donor may have given rise to some T cells.

Details on this clonotype: Given a much more abundant clone one base away, this may be a read error. This chain joins TRBV9 and TRBJ1-2; D uncertain. The CDR3 is made up of 16 amino acids. V lost 7 bases, J lost 6 bases, and 25 bases lay in between. Germline V CDR1 and CDR2: SGDLS, YYNGEE. The chain's CDR3 is CASEDGYSRKTHGYTF. CDR3 DNA: TGTGCCAGCGAAGATGGGTACTCAAGAAAGACCCATGGCTACACCTTC.

On this clonotype itself: Possible read error: a much larger clone is one base away. The chain has TRBV24-1 and TRBJ2-2, with D perhaps assigned TRBD1 or TRBD2 (5 bases each). CDR1 is KGHDR, CDR2 SFDVKD, per germline. The CDR3 consists of 14 residues. This CDR3 is CATSDYGGTGKLFF. The CDR3, as DNA: TGTGCCACCAGTGATTATGGGGGTACCGGGAAGCTGTTTTTT.

Concerning this clonotype: A much bigger clone sits one base away, suggesting this may be a read error. This chain joins TRBV12-2 and TRBJ1-2. TRBV12-2 is labeled a pseudogene. This CDR3 comprises 17 residues. The CDR3: CASRHAEAPRKTYGYTF. The DNA of the CDR3 is TGTGCAAGTCGCCACGCAGAGGCTCCACGAAAGACCTATGGCTACACCTTC.

V usage is TRBV6-2 or TRBV6-3 and J usage is TRBJ1-2; D ambiguous. Germline V gives CDR1 MNHEY, CDR2 SVGEGT. This CDR3 has 17 amino acids. The ends were cut back, 5 bases at V and 4 bases at J, with 23 bases in the middle. CDR3 region: CASSIVCCTGKTYGYTF. In nucleotides, the CDR3 is TGTGCCAGCAGTATAGTCTGCTGCACCGGAAAGACCTATGGCTACACCTTC.

This clonotype has at least ten counts. V usage is TRBV28 and J usage is TRBJ1-3; 7 bases match TRBD1. V lost 8 bases and J lost 4; bases outside the gene matches: 8. The germline CDR1 and CDR2 sequences are MDHEN and SYDVKM. The CDR3 runs 14 residues. Here the CDR3 DNA reads TGTGCCAGCGGACCCGACAGGGTCGGAAACACCATATATTTT. It translates to CASGPDRVGNTIYF. The full variable domain, with the rest looked up from reference TRBV28 and TRBJ1-3, is DVKVTQSSRYLVKRTGEKVFLECVQDMDHENMFWYRQDPGLGLRLIYFSYDVKMKEKGDIPEGYSVSREKKERFSLILESASTNQTSMYLCASGPDRVGNTIYFGEGSWLTVV.

This clonotype was recorded at least ten times. This chain links TRBV7-2 with TRBJ2-5, with TRBD2 matching over 9 bases. The CDR3 extends over 17 amino acids. V gave up 1 base and J gave up 0 bases; unmatched junction bases: 6. Per germline, CDR1 SGHTA and CDR2 FQGNSA. The CDR3 protein is CASSLVTSGQYQETQYF. In DNA form, the CDR3 reads TGTGCCAGCAGCTTAGTGACTAGCGGACAGTACCAAGAGACCCAGTACTTC.

This clonotype was seen more than once but under ten times. The V call is TRBV5-6, the J call TRBJ2-1; D may be TRBD1 (5 bases). Germline V gene lookup returns CDR1 SGHDT and CDR2 YYEEEE. The CDR3 has 14 residues. Deletions cut 2 bases from V and 4 bases from J, with 10 bases between. The CDR3 region is CASSFGRDYNEQFF. The CDR3 coding sequence is TGTGCCAGCAGCTTTGGCAGGGATTACAATGAGCAGTTCTTC. Combining the CDR3 with reference TRBV5-6 and TRBJ2-1 gives the whole variable domain DAGVTQSPTHLIKTRGQQVTLRCSPKSGHDTVSWYQQALGQGPQFIFQYYEEEERQRGNFPDRFSGHQFPNYSSELNVNALLLGDSALYLCASSFGRDYNEQFFGPGTRLTVL.

This clonotype appeared many times. The J gene is TRBJ2-5, the V gene TRBV10-2; no clear D. The CDR3 length is 14 residues. In germline, CDR1 is WSHSY, CDR2 SAAADI. Trimming pared 2 bases from V and 0 bases from J, leaving 7 bases between. CDR3 nucleotides: TGCGCCAGCAGTGAGGGGCGTTACCAAGAGACCCAGTACTTC. Translating gives CASSEGRYQETQYF.

Ten or more counts support this clonotype. This chain connects TRBV12-5 to TRBJ1-2; tentatively, D is TRBD1 (5 bases). Germline-derived CDR1 and CDR2 are LGHNT and FRNRAP. Trimming pared 9 bases from V and 4 bases from J, leaving 27 bases between. This CDR3 has 17 amino acids. Here the CDR3 DNA reads TGTGCTAGGGGTAGTGGTGTTTTGCAGGGAAAGACCTATGGCTACACCTTC. Amino acids: CARGSGVLQGKTYGYTF.

This clonotype was counted many times. The V call is TRBV20-1, the J call TRBJ2-7, with D maybe TRBD1 (6 bases). The germline CDR1 and CDR2 sequences are DFQATT and SNEGSKA (reference sequence). The CDR3 is 13 amino acids. V was pared by 5 bases and J by 8 bases, with 19 bases between. Written as DNA, the CDR3 is TGCAGTGCTCCACGGACAGTTAATAACCAGCAGTACTTC. Translated: CSAPRTVNNQQYF.

In this sample, this clonotype turned up many times. V and J are TRBV7-6 and TRBJ2-2; D might be TRBD1 (6 bases). The germline V gene has CDR1 SGHVS and CDR2 FNYEAQ. Trimming stripped 2 bases from V and 2 bases from J, with 18 bases between. The CDR3 spans 18 residues. This CDR3 is CASSLIRQGSTNTGELFF. The CDR3 nucleotides are TGTGCCAGCAGCTTAATTCGGCAGGGGTCAACCAACACCGGGGAGCTGTTTTTT.

The sample holds many counts of this clonotype. The chain combines TRBV12-3 or TRBV12-4 with TRBJ1-2; weak D call: TRBD1 (5 bases). The CDR3 covers 17 residues. Trimming stripped 5 bases from V and 4 bases from J, with 23 bases between. The CDR3 sequence is CASSSTGTAGKTYGYTF. CDR3 bases: TGTGCCAGCAGTAGTACAGGCACAGCAGGAAAGACCTATGGCTACACCTTC.

A word on this clonotype: A much bigger clone sits one base away, suggesting this may be a read error. The rearrangement links TRBV14 to TRBJ1-3; D may be TRBD1 (5 bases). V was cut by 1 base and J by 10 bases, with 17 bases left in between. The CDR3 has 15 amino acids. Germline V gene sequence: CDR1 SGHDN, CDR2 FVKESK. CDR3 coding DNA: TGTGCCAGCAGCCAAGGGGTCGATCCGGGGGAGACCATATATTTT. It specifies CASSQGVDPGETIYF.

This clonotype has a handful of counts. V is TRBV4-1 and J is TRBJ2-1, with 13 bases fitting TRBD2. Per the germline V gene, CDR1 is MGHRA and CDR2 is YSYEKL. CDR3 length equals 14 residues. The ends lost 1 base at V and 9 bases at J; junction bases unmatched: 0. Here the CDR3 reads CASSQGLAGGEQFF. CDR3 nucleotide sequence: TGCGCCAGCAGCCAAGGACTAGCGGGAGGTGAGCAGTTCTTC.

In the case of this clonotype: This may stem from a read error, because a much larger clone lies one nucleotide away. The chain joins TRBV19 to TRBJ2-7, with 9 bases lining up with TRBD1. V lost 1 base to trimming and J lost 4 bases; unmatched junction nucleotides: 5. Germline CDR1 is LNHDA and CDR2 is SQIVND (reference sequence). The length of the CDR3 is 15 residues. This chain's CDR3 is CASSIGTGDFYEQYF. CDR3 coding DNA: TGTGCCAGTAGTATAGGGACAGGGGATTTTTACGAGCAGTACTTC.

This clonotype has a count of ten or more. The chain recombines TRBV5-1 with TRBJ1-2; D is unresolved. The CDR3 spans 16 residues. The germline gives CDR1 SGHRS, CDR2 YFSETQ. The V and J ends lost 7 bases and 4 bases respectively, with 23 bases between them. This CDR3 reads CASEGRSVRKTYGYTF. The CDR3 bases are TGCGCCAGCGAGGGCAGATCGGTTCGAAAGACCTATGGCTACACCTTC.

This clonotype was seen repeatedly, ten times or more. The V call is TRBV19, the J call TRBJ1-5; D uncertain. Trimming left V 1 base short and J 6 bases short, with 4 bases between. The CDR3 extends over 12 amino acids. CDR1 and CDR2 from the germline V gene are LNHDA and SQIVND (reference sequence). Here the CDR3 reads CASSIGGQPQHF. The DNA for the CDR3 is TGTGCCAGTAGTATAGGGGGTCAGCCCCAGCATTTT. Drawing the rest from reference TRBV19 and TRBJ1-5, the complete variable domain is DGGITQSPKYLFRKEGQNVTLSCEQNLNHDAMYWYRQDPGQGLRLIYYSQIVNDFQKGDIAEGYSVSREKKESFPLTVTSAQKNPTAFYLCASSIGGQPQHFGDGTRLSIL.

The sample holds many counts of this clonotype. This chain links TRBV25-1 with TRBJ1-2; TRBD1 matches 12 bases. With V trimmed by 3 bases and J by 3 bases, 14 bases remained unmatched. The CDR3 sequence is 19 residues long. The germline V gene has CDR1 MGHDK and CDR2 SYGVNS. Here the CDR3 reads CASSDPAGTGGASHYGYTF. The CDR3 DNA reads as TGTGCCAGCAGTGACCCGGCCGGGACAGGGGGCGCGTCCCACTATGGCTACACCTTC.

This clonotype was counted ten times or more. The chain combines TRBV3-1 with TRBJ1-4; no clear D. Germline CDR1 is LGHDT and CDR2 is YNNKEL (reference sequence). V gave up 5 bases and J gave up 4 bases, with 11 bases separating them. There are 14 residues in the CDR3. In DNA, the CDR3 is TGTGCCAGCAGCAGTGGACGGGTTAATGAAAAACTGTTTTTT. Translating gives CASSSGRVNEKLFF.

Worth noting for this clonotype: A much larger clone sits a single nucleotide away, making a read error possible. The V and J genes are TRBV6-5 and TRBJ1-2; D perhaps matches TRBD1 (5 bases). CDR3 length: 12 amino acids. The V gene's germline CDR1 is MNHEY and CDR2 SVGAGI. The CDR3 here is CASSHSGSGYTF. The CDR3 DNA is TGTGCCAGCAGTCACTCAGGGTCTGGCTACACCTTC.

This clonotype was recorded many times. The chain links TRBV6-2 or TRBV6-3 to TRBJ2-4; D possibly corresponds to TRBD2 (6 bases). TRBJ2-7 explains the end of the DNA better; the J call may be wrong. The CDR3 runs to 15 residues. CDR1 is MNHEY, CDR2 SVGEGT, per germline. CDR3 bases: TGTGCCAGCGACCCGAGGGGCGGGAACTCCTACGAGCAGTACTTC. Protein: CASDPRGGNSYEQYF.

This clonotype appeared many times. DNA of the CDR3: TGCGCCAGCTTCGCCGCATCGGTTCGAAAGACCTATGGCTACACCTTC. Translated, it gives CASFAASVRKTYGYTF. The chain is built from TRBV5-1 and TRBJ1-2, with D unclear. The V end was cut by 7 bases, the J end by 4 bases, with 23 bases between. The CDR3 has 16 amino acids. Germline V gene sequence: CDR1 SGHRS, CDR2 YFSETQ.

This clonotype has at least ten counts. This chain links TRBV12-3 or TRBV12-4 with TRBJ1-6; 9 positions match TRBD1. The trim removed 4 bases at V and 6 bases at J, leaving 10 bases unmatched. This CDR3 region has 17 residues. CDR3 region: CASSSNTGGRFNSPLHF. In DNA form, the CDR3 reads TGTGCCAGCAGTTCTAATACAGGGGGCCGTTTTAATTCACCCCTCCACTTT.

V and J are TRBV6-1 and TRBJ2-1, with D possibly being TRBD1 (6 bases). The V and J ends lost 6 bases and 15 bases respectively, with 24 bases between them. Per germline, CDR1 MNHNS and CDR2 SASEGT. The CDR3 is 14 residues long. DNA for the CDR3: TGTGCCAGCAGACTATCCGCCGGGACACACAACGCGTTCTTC. Protein sequence: CASRLSAGTHNAFF.

On this clonotype itself: A much larger clonotype is one base distant, so this may be a read error. The CDR3 bases are TGTGCCAGCAGCCAAGAGATCGTTCCAGGACGGAGAATGTATGGCTACACCTTC. Amino acid sequence: CASSQEIVPGRRMYGYTF. The chain joins TRBV14 to TRBJ1-2; D remains unclear. V was trimmed by 0 bases and J by 5 bases, leaving 22 bases between them. CDR3 length: 18 amino acids. Germline-derived CDR1 and CDR2 are SGHDN and FVKESK.

As concerns this clonotype: This clone may be a read error of a much larger clone one base away. The gene calls are TRBV7-5 and TRBJ2-1; no check of the table's D call, TRBD2, against the DNA was made. TRBV7-5 is designated a pseudogene. The CDR3 loop spans 18 amino acids. DNA for the CDR3: TGTATCTCTATGCCAGAAGCTTTATCTAGTAACCCTCACAATGAGCAGTTCTTC. Protein product: CISMPEALSSNPHNEQFF.

Concerning this clonotype itself: A single base separates this from a much larger clone, so it may be a read error. The V call is TRBV20-1, the J call TRBJ2-7, with 11 positions matching TRBD2. The CDR3 extends over 14 amino acids. CDR1 and CDR2 from the germline V gene are DFQATT and SNEGSKA (reference sequence). The CDR3 region has the DNA TGCAGTGCCGCGACTAGCGGGGAACCCTACGGGCAGTACTTC. This encodes CSAATSGEPYGQYF.

About this clonotype itself: A much larger clone differs from this one at a single base, so this may be a read error. CDR3: CAGRPGTFTDTQYF. The CDR3 coding sequence is TGCGCCGGCCGTCCCGGGACCTTCACAGATACGCAGTATTTT. This chain uses TRBV5-1 with TRBJ2-3; tentatively, D is TRBD1 or TRBD2 (5 bases each). The CDR3 is 14 amino acids. Germline CDR1 and CDR2: SGHRS and YFSETQ. The ends were cut back, 10 bases at V and 2 bases at J, with 17 bases in the middle.